These 8 T cell receptor beta chains were sequenced from one sample in a study of blood T cell repertoires in COVID-19. Only in-frame clones appear in the TCRdb table, and some are missing; sequencing was by immunoSEQ multiplex PCR. The table lists about 64,000 clones, 75% to 85% of them singletons, with approximately 12% in the top ten. Source material: peripheral blood. All receptors derive from a human donor in a cohort sampled during active COVID-19.

The rearrangement links TRBV18 to TRBJ1-2; the D gene is possibly TRBD1 (5 bases). Trimming removed 3 bases at V and 5 bases at J, with 13 bases between. This CDR3 contains 14 residues. CDR1 KGHSH and CDR2 LQKENI come from the germline V gene. DNA for the CDR3: TGTGCCAGCTCACCCGACGACAGATCTTATGGCTACACCTTC. Protein: CASSPDDRSYGYTF.

The rearrangement joins TRBV5-6 to TRBJ2-5, with unresolved D. Trimming pared 0 bases from V and 5 bases from J, leaving 8 bases between. The CDR3 extends over 13 amino acids. Germline loops: CDR1 SGHDT, CDR2 YYEEEE. The CDR3 region is CASSLATFETQYF. The CDR3 coding sequence is TGTGCCAGCAGCTTGGCTACGTTTGAGACCCAGTACTTC.

The V gene is TRBV5-1, the J gene TRBJ2-7; TRBD2 aligns across 8 bases. V shed 0 bases, J shed 3 bases, and the junction held 2 bases outside the gene matches. This CDR3 contains 14 residues. Germline V CDR1 and CDR2: SGHRS, YFSETQ. CDR3 amino acids: CASSLGRGVYEQYF. The CDR3 DNA follows: TGCGCCAGCAGCTTGGGGCGGGGGGTCTACGAGCAGTACTTC.

This clone was recorded only once. The V call is TRBV13, the J call TRBJ2-2; 8 nucleotides align to TRBD1. The CDR3 length is 16 residues. The germline gives CDR1 PRHDT, CDR2 FYEKMQ (reference sequence). V shed 4 bases, J shed 4 bases, and the junction held 8 bases outside the gene matches. In DNA form, the CDR3 reads TGTGCCAGCAGCTCCACCGGGACAGGCCCCACCGGGGAGCTGTTTTTT. Protein: CASSSTGTGPTGELFF.

This clone has more than one count but fewer than ten. This chain uses TRBV10-1 with TRBJ2-3; D perhaps matches TRBD1 (5 bases). The CDR3 covers 15 residues. Looked up from germline, CDR1 is WNHNN and CDR2 is SYGVQD (reference sequence). Trimming removed 6 bases from V and 2 bases from J, with 15 bases in between. In nucleotides, the CDR3 is TGCGCCAGCAGCCGCTTGAAGGGGCCCACAGATACGCAGTATTTT. Its protein is CASSRLKGPTDTQYF.

This clone was counted a few times. V and J are TRBV10-3 and TRBJ2-5; a possible D gene is TRBD1 (6 bases). The germline V gene has CDR1 ENHRY and CDR2 SYGVKD. CDR3 size: 13 residues. The V end lost 6 bases, the J end lost 0 bases, and 8 bases lay between the germline ends. The CDR3 sequence is CAIRRGNQETQYF. For the CDR3, the DNA is TGTGCCATCAGGAGGGGGAACCAAGAGACCCAGTACTTC.

On this clone: Additional DNA sequences in this sample encode the identical CDR3. The chain is built from TRBV3-1 (or the pseudogene TRBV3-2) and TRBJ1-6; D is unclear. CDR3 length: 14 residues. Germline assignment: CDR1 LGHDT and CDR2 YNNKEL (reference sequence). Deletions cut 3 bases from V and 6 bases from J, with 9 bases between. The CDR3 coding sequence is TGTGCCAGCAGCCATCGTGGGAGTAATTCACCCCTCCACTTT. It translates to CASSHRGSNSPLHF.

The J gene is TRBJ1-5, the V gene TRBV4-1; D call uncertain. V was clipped by 0 bases and J by 5 bases, with 8 bases between them. This CDR3 spans 14 amino acids. CDR1 MGHRA and CDR2 YSYEKL come from the germline V gene. Written as DNA, the CDR3 is TGCGCCAGCAGCCAAGATCGGTCTGATCAGCCCCAGCATTTT. It translates to CASSQDRSDQPQHF.